This T cell receptor (beta chain) was captured in a study of blood T cell repertoires in COVID-19. Study-level background: Donors in the United States, Italy and Spain gave samples during acute or convalescent COVID-19. PBMCs, B-cell-depleted T cells, or T cells provided the cDNA or gDNA that made up the material.

The table lists this clone with a count of one. Source study methods: Reference gene primer amplification yielded estimated nucleated cell counts. Profiling relied on immunoSEQ multiplex PCR, and the TCRdb table lists in-frame clones only, not all of them. That table gives V, J and clone size, and the DNA gave D and trimming. In the table there are approximately 80,000 clones, approximately 76% of which are singletons. From germline, CDR1 is GTSNPN and CDR2 SVGIG (reference sequence). Trimming cost V 4 bases and J 6 bases; bases outside gene matches: 8. The CDR3 runs to 14 residues. The sequencing sample was made of peripheral blood. The V call is TRBV30, the J call TRBJ2-1, with 8 bases lining up with TRBD2. The receptor was isolated from a man between 70 and 80 years old with active or convalescent COVID-19. The CDR3 reads CAWMNLAGLNEQFF. Written as DNA, the CDR3 is TGTGCCTGGATGAATCTAGCGGGTCTCAATGAGCAGTTCTTC.